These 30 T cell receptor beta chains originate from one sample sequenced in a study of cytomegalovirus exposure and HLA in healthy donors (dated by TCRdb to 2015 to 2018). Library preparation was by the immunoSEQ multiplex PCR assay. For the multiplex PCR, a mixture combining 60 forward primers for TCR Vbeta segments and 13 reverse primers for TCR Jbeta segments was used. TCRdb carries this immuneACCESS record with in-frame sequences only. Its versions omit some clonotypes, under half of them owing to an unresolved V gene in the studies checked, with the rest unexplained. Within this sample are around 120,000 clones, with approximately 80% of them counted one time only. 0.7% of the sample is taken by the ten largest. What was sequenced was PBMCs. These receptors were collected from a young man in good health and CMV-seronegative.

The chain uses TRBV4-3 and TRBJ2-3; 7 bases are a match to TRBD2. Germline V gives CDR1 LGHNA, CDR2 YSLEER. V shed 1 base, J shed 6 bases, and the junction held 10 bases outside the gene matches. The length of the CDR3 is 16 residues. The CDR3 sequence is CASSQGVAGERDTQYF. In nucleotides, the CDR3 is TGCGCCAGCAGCCAAGGCGTTGCGGGGGAAAGGGATACGCAGTATTTT.

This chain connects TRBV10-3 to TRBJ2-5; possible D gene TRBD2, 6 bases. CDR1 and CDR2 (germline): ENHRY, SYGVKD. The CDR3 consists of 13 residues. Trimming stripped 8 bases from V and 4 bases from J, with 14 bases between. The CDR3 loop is CAIRGGNLETQYF. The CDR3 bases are TGTGCCATCCGAGGAGGGAACCTAGAGACCCAGTACTTC.

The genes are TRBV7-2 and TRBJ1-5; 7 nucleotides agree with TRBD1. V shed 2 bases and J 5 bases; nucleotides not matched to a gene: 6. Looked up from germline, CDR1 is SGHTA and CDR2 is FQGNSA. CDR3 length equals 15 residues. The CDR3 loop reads CASSLYGTEYQPQHF. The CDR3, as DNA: TGTGCCAGCAGCTTATACGGGACAGAATATCAGCCCCAGCATTTT.

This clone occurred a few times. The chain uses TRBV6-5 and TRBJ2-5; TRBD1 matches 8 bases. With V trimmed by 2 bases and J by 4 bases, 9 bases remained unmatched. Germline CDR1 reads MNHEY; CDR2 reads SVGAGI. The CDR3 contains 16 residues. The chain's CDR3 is CASSYNAGGWVETQYF. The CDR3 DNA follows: TGTGCCAGCAGTTACAATGCAGGGGGCTGGGTAGAGACCCAGTACTTC.

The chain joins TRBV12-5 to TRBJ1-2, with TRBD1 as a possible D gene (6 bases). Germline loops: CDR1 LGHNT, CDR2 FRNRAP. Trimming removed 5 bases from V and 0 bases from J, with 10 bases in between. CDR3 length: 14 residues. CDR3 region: CASGVGQPNYGYTF. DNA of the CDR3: TGTGCTAGTGGTGTCGGACAGCCTAACTATGGCTACACCTTC.

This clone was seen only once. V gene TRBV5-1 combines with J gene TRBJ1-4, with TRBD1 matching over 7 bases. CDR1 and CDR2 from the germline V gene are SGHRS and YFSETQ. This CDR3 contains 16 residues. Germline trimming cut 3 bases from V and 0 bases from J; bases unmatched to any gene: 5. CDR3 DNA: TGCGCCAGCAGCTCACAGGGGTCGGCAACTAATGAAAAACTGTTTTTT. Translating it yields CASSSQGSATNEKLFF.

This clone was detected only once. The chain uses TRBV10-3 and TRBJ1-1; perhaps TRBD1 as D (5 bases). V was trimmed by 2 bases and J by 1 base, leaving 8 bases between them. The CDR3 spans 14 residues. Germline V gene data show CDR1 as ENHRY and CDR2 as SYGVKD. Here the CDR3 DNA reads TGTGCCATCAGTGAGCGGCAGGGGAACACTGAAGCTTTCTTT. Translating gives CAISERQGNTEAFF.

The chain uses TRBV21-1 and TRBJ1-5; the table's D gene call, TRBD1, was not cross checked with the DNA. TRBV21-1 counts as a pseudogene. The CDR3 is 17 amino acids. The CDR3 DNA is TGTGCCAGCAGCCCCCGGGCGAGGGACAGGGAATATCAGCCCCAGCATTTT. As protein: CASSPRARDREYQPQHF.

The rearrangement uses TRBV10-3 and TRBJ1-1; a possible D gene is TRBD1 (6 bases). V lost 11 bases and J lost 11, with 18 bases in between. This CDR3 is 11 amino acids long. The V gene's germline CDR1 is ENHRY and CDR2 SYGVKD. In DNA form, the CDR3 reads TGTGCCGCCACAGGGCCTCATGGGGCTTTCTTT. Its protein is CAATGPHGAFF.

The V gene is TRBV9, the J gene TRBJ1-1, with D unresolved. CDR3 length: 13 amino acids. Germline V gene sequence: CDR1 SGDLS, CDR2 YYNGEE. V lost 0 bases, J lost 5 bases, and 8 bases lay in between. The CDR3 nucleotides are TGTGCCAGCAGCGTAGTTGAGGGTACTGAAGCTTTCTTT. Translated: CASSVVEGTEAFF.

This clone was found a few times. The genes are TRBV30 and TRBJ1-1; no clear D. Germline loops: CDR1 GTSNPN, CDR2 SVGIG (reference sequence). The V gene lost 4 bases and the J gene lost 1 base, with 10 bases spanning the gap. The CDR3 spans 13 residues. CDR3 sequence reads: CAWTSFRNTEAFF. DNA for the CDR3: TGTGCCTGGACGTCTTTTAGGAACACTGAAGCTTTCTTT. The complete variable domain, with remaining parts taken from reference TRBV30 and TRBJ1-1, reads SQTIHQWPATLVQPVGSPLSLECTVEGTSNPNLYWYRQAAGRGLQLLFYSVGIGQISSEVPQNLSASRPQDRQFILSSKKLLLSDSGFYLCAWTSFRNTEAFFGQGTRLTVV.

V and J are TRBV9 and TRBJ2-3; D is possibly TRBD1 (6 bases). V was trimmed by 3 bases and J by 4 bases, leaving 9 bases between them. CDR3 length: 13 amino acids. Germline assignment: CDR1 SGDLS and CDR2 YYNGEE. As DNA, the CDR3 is TGTGCCAGCAGCGCGGCAGGGGCAGATACGCAGTATTTT. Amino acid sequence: CASSAAGADTQYF.

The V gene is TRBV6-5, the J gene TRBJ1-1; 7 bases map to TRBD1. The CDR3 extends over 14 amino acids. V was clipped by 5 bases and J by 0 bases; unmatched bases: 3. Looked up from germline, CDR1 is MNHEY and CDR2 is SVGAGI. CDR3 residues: CASSDGTVNTEAFF. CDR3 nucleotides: TGTGCCAGCAGTGACGGGACAGTGAACACTGAAGCTTTCTTT.

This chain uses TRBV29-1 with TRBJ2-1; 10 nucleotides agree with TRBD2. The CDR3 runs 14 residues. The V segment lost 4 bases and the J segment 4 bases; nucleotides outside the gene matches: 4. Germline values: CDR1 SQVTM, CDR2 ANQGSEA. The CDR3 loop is CSVASGGLYNEQFF. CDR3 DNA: TGCAGCGTTGCTAGCGGGGGCCTGTACAATGAGCAGTTCTTC.

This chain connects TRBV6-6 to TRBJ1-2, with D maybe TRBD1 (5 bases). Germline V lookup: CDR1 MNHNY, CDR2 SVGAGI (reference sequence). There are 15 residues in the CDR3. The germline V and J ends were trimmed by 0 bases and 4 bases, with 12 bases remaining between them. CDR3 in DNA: TGTGCCAGCAGTTACTCGAACACAGGTTCCTATGGCTACACCTTC. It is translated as CASSYSNTGSYGYTF.

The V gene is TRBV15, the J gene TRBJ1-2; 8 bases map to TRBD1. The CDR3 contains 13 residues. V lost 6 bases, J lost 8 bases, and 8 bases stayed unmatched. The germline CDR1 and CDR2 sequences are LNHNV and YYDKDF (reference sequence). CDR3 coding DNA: TGTGCCACCAGAGCGGACAGGGACGGCGGCTACACCTTC. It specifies CATRADRDGGYTF.

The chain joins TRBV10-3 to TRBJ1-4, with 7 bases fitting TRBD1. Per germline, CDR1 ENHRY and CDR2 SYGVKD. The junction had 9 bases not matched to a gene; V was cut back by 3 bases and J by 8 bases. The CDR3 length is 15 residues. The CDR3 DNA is TGTGCCATCAGTGACCACAGGGGTGGGGGGGAAAAACTGTTTTTT. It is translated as CAISDHRGGGEKLFF.

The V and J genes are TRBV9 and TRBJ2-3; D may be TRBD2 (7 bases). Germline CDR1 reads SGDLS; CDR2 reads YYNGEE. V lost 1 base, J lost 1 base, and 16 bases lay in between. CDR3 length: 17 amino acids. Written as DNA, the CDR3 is TGTGCCAGCAGCGTATCTTCCGGGGGGCCTGGCACAGATACGCAGTATTTT. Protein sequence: CASSVSSGGPGTDTQYF.

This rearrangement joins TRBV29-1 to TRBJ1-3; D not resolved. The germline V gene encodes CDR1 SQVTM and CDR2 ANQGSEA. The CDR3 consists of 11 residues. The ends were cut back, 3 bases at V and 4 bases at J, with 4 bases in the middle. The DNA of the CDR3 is TGCAGCGTTGATATCGGAAACACCATATATTTT. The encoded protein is CSVDIGNTIYF.

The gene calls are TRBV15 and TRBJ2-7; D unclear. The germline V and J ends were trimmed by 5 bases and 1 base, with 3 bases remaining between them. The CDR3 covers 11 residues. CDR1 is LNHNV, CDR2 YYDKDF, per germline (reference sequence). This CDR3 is CATSQSYEQYF. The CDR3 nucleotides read TGTGCCACCAGCCAATCCTACGAGCAGTACTTC.

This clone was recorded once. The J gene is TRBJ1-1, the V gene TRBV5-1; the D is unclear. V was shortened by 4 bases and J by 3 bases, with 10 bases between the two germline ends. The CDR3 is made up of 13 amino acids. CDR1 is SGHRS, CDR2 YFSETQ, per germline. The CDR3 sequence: CASSPRGDTEAFF. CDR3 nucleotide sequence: TGCGCCAGCAGCCCACGTGGAGACACTGAAGCTTTCTTT.

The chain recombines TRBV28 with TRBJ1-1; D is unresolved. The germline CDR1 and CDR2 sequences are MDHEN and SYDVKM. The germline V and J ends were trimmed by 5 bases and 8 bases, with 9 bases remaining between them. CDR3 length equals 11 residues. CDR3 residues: CASSLREEAFF. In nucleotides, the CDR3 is TGTGCCAGCAGTCTCCGGGAAGAAGCTTTCTTT. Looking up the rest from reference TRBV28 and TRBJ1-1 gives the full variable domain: DVKVTQSSRYLVKRTGEKVFLECVQDMDHENMFWYRQDPGLGLRLIYFSYDVKMKEKGDIPEGYSVSREKKERFSLILESASTNQTSMYLCASSLREEAFFGQGTRLTVV.

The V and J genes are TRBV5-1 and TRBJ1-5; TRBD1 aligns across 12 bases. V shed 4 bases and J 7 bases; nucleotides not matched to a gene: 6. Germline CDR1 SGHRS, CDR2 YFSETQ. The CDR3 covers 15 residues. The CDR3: CASSPGQGAGQPQHF. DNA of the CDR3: TGCGCCAGCAGCCCGGGACAGGGGGCGGGACAGCCCCAGCATTTT.

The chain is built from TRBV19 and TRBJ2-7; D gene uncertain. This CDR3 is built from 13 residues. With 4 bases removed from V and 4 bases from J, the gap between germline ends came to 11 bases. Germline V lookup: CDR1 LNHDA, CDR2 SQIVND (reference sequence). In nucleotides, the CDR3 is TGTGCCAGTAGTACCCCCCCAATTTACGAGCAGTACTTC. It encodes CASSTPPIYEQYF. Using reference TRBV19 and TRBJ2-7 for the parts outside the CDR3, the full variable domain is DGGITQSPKYLFRKEGQNVTLSCEQNLNHDAMYWYRQDPGQGLRLIYYSQIVNDFQKGDIAEGYSVSREKKESFPLTVTSAQKNPTAFYLCASSTPPIYEQYFGPGTRLTVT.

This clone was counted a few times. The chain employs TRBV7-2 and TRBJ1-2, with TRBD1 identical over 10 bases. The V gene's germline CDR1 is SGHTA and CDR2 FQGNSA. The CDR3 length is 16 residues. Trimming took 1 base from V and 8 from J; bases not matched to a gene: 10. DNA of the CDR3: TGTGCCAGCAGCTTAGATTTTGGACAGGGGGTTAGGGGCTACACCTTC. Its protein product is CASSLDFGQGVRGYTF.

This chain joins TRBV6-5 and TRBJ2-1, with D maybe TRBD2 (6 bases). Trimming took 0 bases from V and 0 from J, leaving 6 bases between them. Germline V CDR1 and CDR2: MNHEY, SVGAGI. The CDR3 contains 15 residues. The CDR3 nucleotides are TGTGCCAGCAGTTACTCAGCGGGCTCCTACAATGAGCAGTTCTTC. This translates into CASSYSAGSYNEQFF.

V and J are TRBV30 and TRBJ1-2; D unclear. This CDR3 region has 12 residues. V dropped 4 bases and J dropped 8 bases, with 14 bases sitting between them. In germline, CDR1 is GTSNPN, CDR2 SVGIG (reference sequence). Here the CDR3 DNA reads TGTGCCTGGATACGGGGTTCGGAGGGCTACACCTTC. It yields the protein CAWIRGSEGYTF.

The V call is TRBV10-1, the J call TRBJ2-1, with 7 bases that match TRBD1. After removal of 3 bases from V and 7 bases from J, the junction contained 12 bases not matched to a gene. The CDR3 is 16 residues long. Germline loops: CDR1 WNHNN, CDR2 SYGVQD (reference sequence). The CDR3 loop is CASSDFKDRARNEQFF. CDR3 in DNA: TGCGCCAGCAGTGATTTCAAAGACAGGGCGCGGAATGAGCAGTTCTTC.

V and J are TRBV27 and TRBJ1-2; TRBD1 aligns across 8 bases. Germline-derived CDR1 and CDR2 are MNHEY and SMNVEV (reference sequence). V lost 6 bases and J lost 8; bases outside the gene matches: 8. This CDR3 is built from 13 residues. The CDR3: CASRPSRGLGYTF. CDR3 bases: TGTGCCAGCAGACCATCCAGGGGGCTCGGCTACACCTTC.

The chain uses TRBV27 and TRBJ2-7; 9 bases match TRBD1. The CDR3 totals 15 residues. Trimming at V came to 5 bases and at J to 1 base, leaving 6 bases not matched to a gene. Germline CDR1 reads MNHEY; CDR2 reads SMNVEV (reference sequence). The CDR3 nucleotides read TGTGCCAGCAGTACGTTTGGACAGGGGTCCTACGAGCAGTACTTC. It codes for CASSTFGQGSYEQYF.